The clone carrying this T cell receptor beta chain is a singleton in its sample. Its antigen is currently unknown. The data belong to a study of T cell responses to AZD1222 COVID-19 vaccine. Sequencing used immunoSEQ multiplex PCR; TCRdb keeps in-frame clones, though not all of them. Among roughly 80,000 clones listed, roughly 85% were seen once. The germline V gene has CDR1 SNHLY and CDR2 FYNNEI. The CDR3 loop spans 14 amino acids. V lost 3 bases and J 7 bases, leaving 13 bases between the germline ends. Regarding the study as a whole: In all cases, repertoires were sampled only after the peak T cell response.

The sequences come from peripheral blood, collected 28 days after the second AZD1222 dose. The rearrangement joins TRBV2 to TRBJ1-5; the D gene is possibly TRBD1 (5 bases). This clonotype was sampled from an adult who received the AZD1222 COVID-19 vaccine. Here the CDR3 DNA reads TGTGCCAGCAGTGAGAGGGCAGGGAGGCAGCCCCAGCATTTT. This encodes CASSERAGRQPQHF. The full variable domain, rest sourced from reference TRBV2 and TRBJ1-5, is EPEVTQTPSHQVTQMGQEVILRCVPISNHLYFYWYRQILGQKVEFLVSFYNNEISEKSEIFDDQFSVERPDGSNFTLKIRSTKLEDSAMYFCASSERAGRQPQHFGDGTRLSIL.